This TCR beta chain emerged from a study of CD8 T cells in Susac syndrome (dated by TCRdb to the late 2010s). For the wider study: Repertoire sequencing was used to test whether CD8+ T cell activation and differentiation in Susac syndrome was antigen driven.

RNA was extracted with the RNeasy kit and roughly 0.45 to 1 ug was reverse transcribed using random hexamers. The immunoSEQ multiplex PCR assay, covering 54 Vbeta and 13 Jbeta segments, was used to amplify TCR beta CDR3 regions. PCR amplification bias was corrected by using a synthetic template baseline for primer optimization and computational correction. As for the original processing: Reads were assigned to V, D and J genes according to IMGT and analyzed in immunoSEQ Analyzer, with only productive sequences retained. To calculate clonality, Shannon entropy was normalized by log2 of the number of productive unique sequences and then subtracted from one. For each patient and control, public and private clones were evaluated among the 100 most prevalent clones. A clone was defined as Susac-specific if it was absent from the healthy and MS cohorts, from more than 850 published viral clones and from other ImmuneACCESS disease sequences. The raw public reads went through TCRdb reprocessing: fastp at Q25, MiXCR clone calling, in-frame beta chains kept. Rows with one shared CDR3 protein collapse into an entry with the most common genes and DNA. The V and J calls reflect TCRdb's pipeline rather than the authors' work. The sample table holds approximately 230,000 distinct CDR3 sequences, of which around 93% were seen once. Jointly, the top ten make up around 0.07% of the sample.

CDR1 and CDR2 were assigned from the germline V gene (reference sequence) as LGHDT and YNNKEL. The germline V end is reduced by 5 bases and the J end by 2 bases; junction bases left unmatched: 4. From the cysteine up to the phenylalanine, the CDR3 has a length of 14 residues. Only the CDR3 DNA is retained, 42 bases long and in frame from the first base. For this clonotype: The target of this receptor is not known. No much larger clone is present one base from it, and per-base qualities are unavailable.

Points the paper makes about the study in general: The study acknowledged that relatively few individuals were included in the TCR sequencing and HLA analysis.

High-throughput TCR beta sequencing profiled peripheral blood CD8+ and CD4+ T cells from healthy donors, Susac syndrome patients and multiple sclerosis patients. Multiple sclerosis controls were treatment-naive patients with stable or active relapsing-remitting disease fulfilling revised McDonald criteria. Bulk CD8+ and CD4+ T cells were purified by magnetic negative isolation, whereas CD8+ TEMRA cells were enriched by FACS. Blood was drawn into EDTA tubes, processed within 24 hours, and PBMCs were isolated by density gradient centrifugation. PBMCs intended for TCR sequencing were frozen in liquid nitrogen and were later thawed in a 37 degrees C water bath. The sorted or isolated CD4+, CD8+ and CD8+ TEMRA cells reached a purity of at least 90%.

The V and J segments used are TRBV3-1 and TRBJ2-5, with 8 bases in between that match TRBD1. The clonotype comes from a human donor with multiple sclerosis. Sequencing was performed on CD4+ T cells from PBMCs. The DNA sequence is given as TGTGCCAGCAGCGGCCGGACAGGGCAAGAGACCCAGTACTTC. Translated, this is CASSGRTGQETQYF.